These 17 T cell receptor beta chains share one sample of origin, sequenced in a study of a mutant IDH1 vaccine in newly diagnosed glioma. Profiled with immunoSEQ multiplex PCR; TCRdb holds only in-frame clones, not every one. This table holds 25,000 to 35,000 clones, less than 90% found once. The time point: week 23, last vaccination. It was 300 ug of mutant IDH1 20-mer peptide that made up each vaccine dose, given with topical imiquimod. These receptors are not linked to any known antigen. This material consisted of PBMCs, taken from a glioma patient whose treatment included an IDH1 peptide vaccine. These receptors came from a young woman with glioma.

The chain uses TRBV7-8 and TRBJ2-5, with D perhaps TRBD1 (5 bases). The CDR3 loop spans 12 amino acids. Trimming took off 3 bases at V and 3 bases at J, with 5 bases between the two ends. Per the germline V gene, CDR1 is SGHVS and CDR2 is FQNEAQ. The CDR3 spells CASSFREETQYF. For the CDR3, the DNA is TGTGCCAGCAGCTTCAGGGAAGAGACCCAGTACTTC.

This clone has more than one count but fewer than ten. J is TRBJ2-7 and V is TRBV7-2, with TRBD1 identical over 7 bases. The junction had 2 bases not matched to a gene; V was cut back by 0 bases and J by 0 bases. Germline V gene lookup returns CDR1 SGHTA and CDR2 FQGNSA. The CDR3 is 15 residues long. The CDR3 nucleotides are TGTGCCAGCAGCTTAGCGGCAGGGGGCTCCTACGAGCAGTACTTC. Translation gives CASSLAAGGSYEQYF.

The rearrangement uses TRBV5-1 and TRBJ2-6; D remains ambiguous. CDR1 and CDR2 from the germline V gene are SGHRS and YFSETQ. The V end lost 2 bases, the J end lost 4 bases, and 13 bases lay between the germline ends. The CDR3 is made up of 16 amino acids. CDR3 sequence reads: CASSFSGFPGANVLTF. The CDR3 bases are TGCGCCAGCAGCTTTTCGGGTTTCCCCGGGGCCAACGTCCTGACTTTC.

This clone showed up just once. J is TRBJ2-7 and V is TRBV27, with D uncertain. In germline, CDR1 is MNHEY, CDR2 SMNVEV (reference sequence). The CDR3 length is 13 residues. Trimming left V 0 bases short and J 2 bases short, with 5 bases between. The DNA for the CDR3 is TGTGCCAGCAGTTTATCGGCAGCCTACGAGCAGTACTTC. Protein: CASSLSAAYEQYF.

There are a few counts of this clone. The chain links TRBV14 to TRBJ1-6; D not resolved. CDR3 size: 15 residues. With 1 base removed from V and 7 bases from J, the gap between germline ends came to 11 bases. CDR1 SGHDN and CDR2 FVKESK come from the germline V gene. In DNA, the CDR3 is TGTGCCAGCAGCCAAGTCCACGGCTTCAATTCACCCCTCCACTTT. Its protein is CASSQVHGFNSPLHF.

The rearrangement links TRBV15 to TRBJ1-5; D is unclear. The germline V gene has CDR1 LNHNV and CDR2 YYDKDF (reference sequence). There are 13 residues in the CDR3. The ends were cut back, 5 bases at V and 7 bases at J, with 12 bases in the middle. CDR3 region: CATSLTPSQPQHF. Here the CDR3 DNA reads TGTGCCACCAGCCTCACCCCCTCCCAGCCCCAGCATTTT.

This chain connects TRBV5-5 to TRBJ1-2, with D perhaps matching TRBD1 (6 bases). Germline CDR1 SGHKS, CDR2 YYEKEE (reference sequence). CDR3 length: 12 residues. Deletions cut 5 bases from V and 6 bases from J, with 11 bases between. The CDR3 nucleotides are TGTGCCAGCAGTTTAAACAGGGATGGCTACACCTTC. This codes for CASSLNRDGYTF.

The chain joins TRBV4-3 to TRBJ2-7; 11 bases are shared with TRBD1. Germline CDR1 LGHNA, CDR2 YSLEER. CDR3 length: 15 residues. V was pared by 0 bases and J by 5 bases, with 3 bases of the junction left unmatched. CDR3 sequence (DNA): TGCGCCAGCAGCCAAGATTGGACAGGGGGCAACGAGCAGTACTTC. This codes for CASSQDWTGGNEQYF.

The chain uses TRBV19 and TRBJ2-7; TRBD1 is a possible D gene (6 bases). The V gene lost 3 bases and the J gene lost 0 bases, with 9 bases spanning the gap. CDR1 is LNHDA and CDR2 is SQIVND in the germline V gene (reference sequence). The CDR3 contains 14 residues. CDR3 sequence reads: CASSMGHLSYEQYF. CDR3 coding DNA: TGTGCCAGTAGTATGGGACACCTCTCCTACGAGCAGTACTTC. Combining the CDR3 with reference TRBV19 and TRBJ2-7 gives the whole variable domain DGGITQSPKYLFRKEGQNVTLSCEQNLNHDAMYWYRQDPGQGLRLIYYSQIVNDFQKGDIAEGYSVSREKKESFPLTVTSAQKNPTAFYLCASSMGHLSYEQYFGPGTRLTVT.

This chain joins TRBV6-1 and TRBJ1-6, with 12 bases that match TRBD1. The CDR3 sequence is 15 residues long. Germline V lookup: CDR1 MNHNS, CDR2 SASEGT. Germline trimming cut 2 bases from V and 9 bases from J; bases unmatched to any gene: 2. The CDR3 sequence: CASSELGQGASPLHF. Here the CDR3 DNA reads TGTGCCAGCAGTGAACTGGGACAGGGGGCTTCACCCCTCCACTTT.

The V and J genes are TRBV2 and TRBJ1-3; no firm D call. There are 13 residues in the CDR3. Per germline, CDR1 SNHLY and CDR2 FYNNEI. Trimming left V 6 bases short and J 0 bases short, with 6 bases between. The CDR3 region is CASSTDSGNTIYF. In nucleotides, the CDR3 is TGTGCCAGCAGCACAGACTCTGGAAACACCATATATTTT.

The chain recombines TRBV5-4 with TRBJ2-5; D ambiguous. Gene TRBJ2-7 matches the end of the DNA better, so the J call may be wrong. CDR3 length: 12 residues. Germline V gives CDR1 SGHNT, CDR2 YYREEE (reference sequence). The CDR3 DNA sequence: TGTGCCAGCAGCGTACTTAACTACGAGCAGTACTTC. This codes for CASSVLNYEQYF.

The V gene is TRBV19, the J gene TRBJ2-5; 13 nucleotides line up with TRBD2. This CDR3 is built from 16 residues. V was clipped by 6 bases and J by 2 bases; unmatched bases: 6. Germline loops: CDR1 LNHDA, CDR2 SQIVND (reference sequence). CDR3 loop: CASSSGTSGVQETQYF. The CDR3 coding sequence is TGTGCCAGTAGCTCCGGGACTAGCGGGGTACAAGAGACCCAGTACTTC.

The chain combines TRBV29-1 with TRBJ1-1, with TRBD1 as a possible D gene (5 bases). The V and J ends lost 6 bases and 4 bases respectively, with 15 bases between them. The length of the CDR3 is 13 residues. Germline values: CDR1 SQVTM, CDR2 ANQGSEA. Here the CDR3 reads CSVQREGITEAFF. In DNA, the CDR3 is TGCAGCGTCCAAAGGGAGGGGATCACTGAAGCTTTCTTT.

Comments on this clone: A junction end diverges from the germline sequence, so it may reflect a read error. The chain uses TRBV5-1 and TRBJ1-2, with D tentatively TRBD1 (5 bases). Per germline, CDR1 SGHRS and CDR2 YFSETQ. CDR3 length: 16 amino acids. CDR3: CASSSGTTGLNYGHTF. CDR3 bases: TGCGCCAGCAGCTCCGGGACCACAGGTCTTAACTATGGCCACACCTTC.

The chain links TRBV6-5 to TRBJ1-6; 12 bases align to TRBD1. The CDR3 totals 14 residues. Germline V gives CDR1 MNHEY, CDR2 SVGAGI. After removal of 8 bases from V and 8 bases from J, the junction contained 4 bases not matched to a gene. The chain's CDR3 is CASLRDRGHSPLHF. The CDR3 nucleotides are TGTGCCAGCCTAAGGGACAGGGGGCATTCACCCCTCCACTTT.

The J gene is TRBJ2-6, the V gene TRBV19; 10 bases line up with TRBD1. Germline CDR1 reads LNHDA; CDR2 reads SQIVND (reference sequence). V shed 5 bases, J shed 3 bases, and the junction held 7 bases outside the gene matches. The CDR3 runs 17 residues. This CDR3 is CASSQRQGADGANVLTF. DNA of the CDR3: TGTGCCAGTAGTCAACGACAGGGGGCAGATGGGGCCAACGTCCTGACTTTC. Complete variable domain (other parts from reference TRBV19 and TRBJ2-6): DGGITQSPKYLFRKEGQNVTLSCEQNLNHDAMYWYRQDPGQGLRLIYYSQIVNDFQKGDIAEGYSVSREKKESFPLTVTSAQKNPTAFYLCASSQRQGADGANVLTFGAGSRLTVL.